This paragraph reports one T cell receptor (beta chain). The antigen remains unidentified. Here immunoSEQ multiplex PCR was the method, and the copy in TCRdb shows in-frame clones only, minus some. The sample includes more than 60,000 clones, over 70% seen only once; the top ten take roughly 1.6%. The CDR3 consists of 14 residues. The data belong to a study of vaccination effects on CD4 cells after COVID-19. Study-wide results and limits: The vaccine-induced clones of healthy vaccinees included only 1 of 255 that cross-reacted with common cold coronaviruses. Clones induced by infection and by vaccine showed marked clonal contraction late after vaccination.

Sequencing was preceded by expansion of antigen-specific CD4+ T cells with viral peptide pools in the ViraFEST assay. Upon completion of about eleven days in culture, CD4+ T cells were isolated. All study participants received two doses of BNT162b2 or mRNA-1273 vaccine. All vaccine recipients tested negative for nucleocapsid antibodies and had never contracted SARS-CoV-2 infection. The material sequenced was CD4+ T cells from PBMCs cultured with HCoV-229E spike peptides, taken after COVID-19 vaccination. V is TRBV7-5 and J is TRBJ2-2; the table assigns TRBD2, which was not confirmed against the DNA. TRBV7-5 is labeled a pseudogene. The clonotype comes from a human donor who received a COVID-19 vaccine. CDR3: CARSPRRSTGELFF. Written as DNA, the CDR3 is TGTGCCAGAAGCCCACGACGGAGCACCGGGGAGCTGTTTTTT.